This T cell receptor beta chain was sequenced during a study of blood T cell repertoires in COVID-19 (TCRdb year 2020). As for the study more broadly: Samples from collaborators originated in the United States, Italy and Spain and spanned both the acute and convalescent phases of COVID-19. The prospective study material was composed of cDNA or gDNA derived from T cells, B-cell-depleted T cells, or PBMCs. Subjects who had been exposed to COVID-19, were actively infected with it, or had recovered from it provided the deeply sampled blood TCRbeta repertoires that made up the dataset. The repertoires were released in a freely available public database meant as a resource for research on the immune response to SARS-CoV-2. Samples came from the ongoing ImmuneRACE study (first 160 participants) plus 1,254 subjects from 6 global collaborators. The sample metadata nearly always contained a de-identified subject ID, COVID-19 status, age in years and sex. HLA class I and class II types, where available, came from metadata supplied by the sample provider rather than from assay-based typing.

What the research found in general, with its limitations: The quantity of clinical and demographic metadata differed by source and by participant and was supplied without curation.

TCRbeta CDR3 regions were amplified from genomic DNA using the immunoSEQ Assay, a bias-controlled multiplex PCR. Turning to the authors' computational methods: The number of nucleated cells in each sample was estimated from the amplification of reference gene primers within the assay. Sequence reads were collapsed and filtered to measure the absolute abundance of every unique TCRbeta CDR3 rearrangement. For each sample, productive Simpson clonality was calculated by taking the square root of Simpson's diversity index across productive rearrangements. This is the immuneACCESS table as TCRdb keeps it, with only in-frame sequences that have V and J called. A part of the clones is gone; compared with another copy, unresolved V genes explain less than half, and the rest is unexplained. V, J and clone size are taken as reported in that table, and D and trimming were inferred from the DNA itself. Across this sample there are about 180,000 clones, with over 80% seen only once. Clones ranked in the top ten supply 7.6% of the sample.

As to this clone: Its antigen has not been determined. The record has no base qualities; no much larger clone is one base away.

At one collaborating source in Seattle, patients were enrolled during active infection and were followed longitudinally through the course of disease. Each collaborating institution followed its own protocols to collect whole blood in K2EDTA tubes. For TCRbeta analysis, collaborators shipped samples in one of three forms: frozen whole blood, isolated PBMCs, or DNA extracted from either of those sample types. Sequencing used peripheral blood. This receptor was identified in a woman aged 70-85 years with COVID-19, enrolled during active disease.

The sequence in DNA is TGTGCCAGCAGCCAACGTACTAGCGGGAACACCGGGGAGCTGTTTTTT. Its protein reads: CASSQRTSGNTGELFF. The chain is made from TRBV3-1 (or the pseudogene TRBV3-2) and TRBJ2-2, with 8 middle bases fitting TRBD2. The CDR1 and CDR2 encoded by the germline V gene (reference sequence) are LGHDT and YNNKEL. From V the trimming removes 2 bases and from J it removes 1 base, while the gene matches leave 3 bases of the junction unaccounted for. The CDR3 starts with the cysteine, ends with the phenylalanine, and has 16 residues. Just the 48-base CDR3 DNA is kept, in frame starting at base 1.